The 19 T cell receptor beta chains below all came from one sample that was sequenced in a study of regulatory T cells in long-lasting Graves disease. Time point of the sample: persistent/refractory GD, antithyroid drugs over 5 years with positive TRAb. Scientists built the TCR library using RNA that was extracted from PBMCs. Arm-PCR of CDR3 regions with iRepertoire HTBI primers generated TCR beta libraries. A single record per CDR3 protein comes from TCRdb applying MiXCR to the multiplex PCR reads. The sample has around 340,000 distinct CDR3 sequences, around a fifth seen once. Sequences were derived from peripheral blood mononuclear cells (PBMCs), sampled when the disease was refractory, from a patient treated with antithyroid drugs. Every receptor here comes from a female donor with Graves disease.

Ten or more counts support this clonotype. This CDR3 is CASSPGIHNSPLHF. DNA for the CDR3: TGTGCCAGCAGCCCAGGGATCCATAATTCACCCCTCCACTTT. The chain joins TRBV3-1 to TRBJ1-6, with D possibly being TRBD1 (5 bases). The CDR3 has 14 residues. The germline gives CDR1 LGHDT, CDR2 YNNKEL (reference sequence). Trimming shortened V by 4 bases and J by 5 bases, and 9 bases separated the two germline ends.

This chain links TRBV6-2 or TRBV6-3 with TRBJ2-5, with 9 bases fitting TRBD2. J lost 5 bases, V lost 2 bases, and 6 bases had no gene match. CDR3 length equals 15 residues. The germline V gene has CDR1 MNHEY and CDR2 SVGEGT. This chain's CDR3 is CASSYSGRFRETQYF. The CDR3 DNA is TGTGCCAGCAGTTACAGCGGGAGGTTTCGGGAGACCCAGTACTTC.

Many counts were recorded for this clonotype. The chain combines TRBV27 with TRBJ2-5; 10 nucleotides line up with TRBD2. This CDR3 has 15 amino acids. Trimming removed 3 bases from V and 2 bases from J; junction bases left unmatched: 3. Germline V gene data show CDR1 as MNHEY and CDR2 as SMNVEV (reference sequence). The DNA for the CDR3 is TGTGCCAGCAGTTTCACACTAGCGGGACAAGAGACCCAGTACTTC. The encoded protein is CASSFTLAGQETQYF.

This clonotype has a count of ten or more. The V and J genes are TRBV11-2 and TRBJ2-7; TRBD2 is a possible D gene (6 bases). The V gene lost 5 bases and the J gene lost 4 bases, with 18 bases spanning the gap. The CDR3 sequence is 15 residues long. Germline-derived CDR1 and CDR2 are SGHAT and FQNNGV. The CDR3 loop reads CASSTNYGGIYEQYF. CDR3 in DNA: TGTGCCAGCAGCACGAATTATGGGGGGATATACGAGCAGTACTTC.

This clonotype has just a few counts. The gene calls are TRBV6-1 and TRBJ1-5, with 8 bases aligning to TRBD1. This CDR3 contains 15 residues. The germline gives CDR1 MNHNS, CDR2 SASEGT. The trim removed 6 bases at V and 6 bases at J, leaving 10 bases unmatched. CDR3 DNA sequence: TGTGCCAGCAGCCGGGGCCGAGACAGGGGTCAGCCCCAGCATTTT. Amino acids: CASSRGRDRGQPQHF.

This clonotype was observed at least ten times. The chain links TRBV3-1 to TRBJ2-5; 11 nucleotides align to TRBD1. The J segment lost 4 bases and the V segment lost 4 bases, leaving 2 bases of the junction unmatched. Germline CDR1 reads LGHDT; CDR2 reads YNNKEL (reference sequence). The CDR3 sequence is 14 residues long. The CDR3 here is CASSRTGGRETQYF. Here the CDR3 DNA reads TGTGCCAGCAGCCGGACAGGGGGCCGAGAGACCCAGTACTTC.

This clonotype was counted ten times or more. The V and J genes are TRBV6-1 and TRBJ1-2; 9 nucleotides agree with TRBD1. Looked up from germline, CDR1 is MNHNS and CDR2 is SASEGT. This CDR3 region has 14 residues. Trimming at V came to 7 bases and at J to 6 bases, leaving 9 bases not matched to a gene. The CDR3 spells CASTKSGQGDGYTF. CDR3 sequence (DNA): TGTGCCAGCACCAAATCGGGACAGGGAGATGGCTACACCTTC.

This clonotype came up many times. The V and J genes are TRBV2 and TRBJ1-4; 9 bases align to TRBD1. After removal of 7 bases from V and 7 bases from J, the junction contained 7 bases not matched to a gene. The germline V gene has CDR1 SNHLY and CDR2 FYNNEI. The CDR3 has 14 residues. CDR3 loop: CASTPGQGGEKLFF. CDR3 bases: TGTGCCAGCACTCCGGGACAGGGCGGTGAAAAACTGTTTTTT.

The rearrangement uses TRBV12-3 or TRBV12-4 and TRBJ2-1; D gene ambiguous. V lost 5 bases to trimming and J lost 9 bases, with 20 bases between them. The CDR3 covers 15 residues. CDR3 sequence reads: CASSEARPQLGEQFF. In DNA form, the CDR3 reads TGTGCCAGCAGTGAAGCGAGGCCCCAGTTGGGTGAGCAGTTCTTC.

This clonotype was detected ten times or more. The chain is built from TRBV10-3 and TRBJ2-2; tentative D call: TRBD1 (6 bases). V dropped 2 bases and J dropped 5 bases, with 12 bases sitting between them. The CDR3 loop spans 15 amino acids. Germline CDR1 is ENHRY and CDR2 is SYGVKD. The CDR3 is CAISEIQGSTGELFF. CDR3 nucleotide sequence: TGTGCCATCAGTGAGATACAGGGTTCGACCGGGGAGCTGTTTTTT.

This clonotype was seen at least ten times. This chain joins TRBV7-2 and TRBJ2-5; D is unclear. In germline, CDR1 is SGHTA, CDR2 FQGNSA. The CDR3 runs to 13 residues. V lost 5 bases to trimming and J lost 1 base, with 8 bases between them. The CDR3 here is CASSLRFQETQYF. As DNA, the CDR3 is TGTGCCAGCAGCCTTAGGTTCCAAGAGACCCAGTACTTC.

This clonotype was recorded many times. The V and J genes are TRBV28 and TRBJ1-6; D gene uncertain. This CDR3 comprises 11 residues. Trimming cost V 5 bases and J 13 bases, with 9 bases left between them. The germline gives CDR1 MDHEN, CDR2 SYDVKM. This chain's CDR3 is CASSDVPPLHF. CDR3 coding DNA: TGTGCCAGCAGTGATGTCCCCCCCCTCCACTTT.

This clonotype was seen only a few times. V is TRBV30 and J is TRBJ2-1; D not resolved. CDR1 is GTSNPN, CDR2 SVGIG, per germline (reference sequence). Trimming removed 0 bases at V and 3 bases at J, with 3 bases between. The CDR3 has 12 amino acids. DNA of the CDR3: TGTGCCTGGAGTGTACTCTACAATGAGCAGTTCTTC. Translation gives CAWSVLYNEQFF. Supplemented by reference TRBV30 and TRBJ2-1, the full variable domain reads SQTIHQWPATLVQPVGSPLSLECTVEGTSNPNLYWYRQAAGRGLQLLFYSVGIGQISSEVPQNLSASRPQDRQFILSSKKLLLSDSGFYLCAWSVLYNEQFFGPGTRLTVL.

At least ten counts were recorded for this clonotype. This sequence joins TRBV7-2 and TRBJ2-2, with 8 bases that match TRBD1. Germline loops: CDR1 SGHTA, CDR2 FQGNSA. This CDR3 is 16 amino acids long. The V segment lost 2 bases and the J segment 7 bases; nucleotides outside the gene matches: 9. The CDR3: CASSLRPRGRVGELFF. Written as DNA, the CDR3 is TGTGCCAGCAGCTTACGTCCCAGGGGGCGAGTCGGGGAGCTGTTTTTT.

The V gene is TRBV24-1, the J gene TRBJ2-7, with TRBD1 matching 8 bases. This CDR3 has 14 residues. J lost 5 bases, V lost 3 bases, and 5 bases had no gene match. Germline loops: CDR1 KGHDR, CDR2 SFDVKD. The chain's CDR3 is CATSDVGQEDEQYF. The CDR3 DNA follows: TGTGCCACCAGTGATGTGGGACAGGAAGACGAGCAGTACTTC.

This clonotype was counted between two and nine times. The chain has TRBV3-1 and TRBJ1-2; D not certain. The V end was cut by 3 bases, the J end by 4 bases, with 12 bases between. Germline V gene sequence: CDR1 LGHDT, CDR2 YNNKEL (reference sequence). The CDR3 length is 14 residues. CDR3 region: CASSHRSGPYGYTF. As DNA, the CDR3 is TGTGCCAGCAGCCATAGATCCGGGCCCTATGGCTACACCTTC. The full variable domain, rest sourced from reference TRBV3-1 and TRBJ1-2, is DTAVSQTPKYLVTQMGNDKSIKCEQNLGHDTMYWYKQDSKKFLKIMFSYNNKELIINETVPNRFSPKSPDKAHLNLHINSLELGDSAVYFCASSHRSGPYGYTFGSGTRLTVV.

This clonotype was observed many times. V is TRBV20-1 and J is TRBJ1-1, with D perhaps matching TRBD1 (5 bases). The CDR3 sequence is 12 residues long. Trimming shortened V by 0 bases and J by 10 bases, and 12 bases separated the two germline ends. Germline CDR1 is DFQATT and CDR2 is SNEGSKA (reference sequence). CDR3 nucleotide sequence: TGCAGTGCTAGAGATGTGGGGGTGCGAGCTTTCTTT. Protein sequence: CSARDVGVRAFF.

The chain links TRBV11-2 to TRBJ2-3; TRBD1 matches at 8 bases. CDR1 is SGHAT, CDR2 FQNNGV, per germline. Unmatched junction bases numbered 6, after V lost 1 base and J lost 9 bases. The CDR3 has 14 amino acids. DNA of the CDR3: TGTGCCAGCAGCTTAGCTACACAGGGGGGAACGCAGTATTTT. Translating it yields CASSLATQGGTQYF.

This clonotype was observed at least ten times. Compared with germline, one end of the junction differs, possibly owing to a read error. The chain has TRBV28 and TRBJ2-7; D might be TRBD2 (5 bases). Germline V CDR1 and CDR2: MDHEN, SYDVKM. The length of the CDR3 is 12 residues. CDR3 coding DNA: TGTGCCAGCAGTACCTACCCGGAGGCAGGCCGCTTC. Residues: CASSTYPEAGRF.